This is a list of T cell receptor beta chains from one sample in a study of blood T cell repertoires in COVID-19. Libraries were prepared by immunoSEQ multiplex PCR; TCRdb keeps only in-frame clonotypes and omits some of them. The sample includes more than 50,000 clones, 90% of them seen just once. Source material: peripheral blood. The receptors derive from a woman aged 40 to 49 with active COVID-19. CDR3s include the opening cysteine and the closing phenylalanine or tryptophan. The D gene is left open where the match is weak. Part of the rows lack a size; the others show once, few, many or a class for expanded clones.

clone_size,j_call,d_call,v_call,cdr3_nt,cdr3_aa
-,TRBJ2-5,-,TRBV5-4,TGTGCCAGCAGCTTGGCAGGGGCGGCAGAGACCCAGTACTTC,CASSLAGAAETQYF
-,TRBJ2-1,-,TRBV7-6,TGTGCCAGCAGCTTAGCGGAGGGTATCTACAATGAGCAGTTCTTC,CASSLAEGIYNEQFF
-,TRBJ2-7,TRBD1,TRBV28,TGTGCCAGCAGTCTCCCCGGGACAGGGGGATACGAGCAGTACTTC,CASSLPGTGGYEQYF
-,TRBJ2-7,-,TRBV5-4,TGTGCCAGCAGCTTGACGGGATACCCGGGGGAGCAGTACTTC,CASSLTGYPGEQYF
-,TRBJ1-5,TRBD1,TRBV15,TGTGCCACCAGCGGACAGGGGGCGTCCATAGGGCGGGATCAGCCCCAGCATTTT,CATSGQGASIGRDQPQHF
-,TRBJ2-7,TRBD2,TRBV5-4,TGTGCCAGCAGCGAGGGAGCTAGCGGGGGGAACTACGAGCAGTACTTC,CASSEGASGGNYEQYF
-,TRBJ2-3,TRBD2,TRBV3-1/TRBV3-2,TGTGCCAGCAGCCCCCTCAGGACTAGCGGGGGGGCCACAGATACGCAGTATTTT,CASSPLRTSGGATDTQYF
-,TRBJ1-5,TRBD1,TRBV6-1,TGTGCCGGCAGTGATCCGACAGGGGCCTACAATCAGCCCCAGCATTTT,CAGSDPTGAYNQPQHF
once,TRBJ2-3,-,TRBV2,TGTGCCAGCACCGCCCGGGATACGCAGTATTTT,CASTARDTQYF
-,TRBJ2-7,TRBD2,TRBV11-2,TGTGCCAGCAGCTTAGTAGCGGGGGGCAGTTCCGAGCAGTACTTC,CASSLVAGGSSEQYF
-,TRBJ2-6,-,TRBV5-6,TGTGCCAGCAGCTTGGGTTTTGCTAGGTTGAGTTCTGGGGCCAACGTCCTGACTTTC,CASSLGFARLSSGANVLTF
-,TRBJ1-1,-,TRBV28,TGTGCCAGCAGTTTAACGGGAGGAATGACTGAAGCTTTCTTT,CASSLTGGMTEAFF
few,TRBJ1-5,TRBD1,TRBV6-6,TGTGCCAGCAGTCCAGGGACAGGCCTCGTGGGACAGCCCCAGCATTTT,CASSPGTGLVGQPQHF
-,TRBJ2-1,TRBD1,TRBV6-4,TGTGCCAGCAGTGCGGACAGGGTGGCTGAGCAGTTCTTC,CASSADRVAEQFF
-,TRBJ1-2,TRBD1,TRBV3-1/TRBV3-2,TGTGCCAGCAGCCAGACGACAGGGGACTATGGCTACACCTTC,CASSQTTGDYGYTF
-,TRBJ1-3,TRBD1,TRBV6-1,TGTGCCAGCAGTGATGGGAAACCGGGACAGAGTTTT,CASSDGKPGQSF
-,TRBJ1-1,TRBD1,TRBV30,TGTGCCTCGACAGGGCAGTTGAACACTGAAGCTTTCTTT,CASTGQLNTEAFF
-,TRBJ2-1,-,TRBV7-7,TGTGCTAGCAGCTTAGGGGGGGGAAATGAGCAGTTCTTC,CASSLGGGNEQFF
-,TRBJ2-5,-,TRBV6-6,TGTGCCAGCAGTTACTCGAAAGGGAGCCCGCAAGAGACCCAGTACTTC,CASSYSKGSPQETQYF
-,TRBJ2-1,TRBD1,TRBV2,TGTGCCAGCAGTTTGGGACAGGGGTATGAGCAGTTCTTC,CASSLGQGYEQFF
-,TRBJ2-3,-,TRBV9,TGTGCCAGCAGCGTAGCGGGGAGGCAAGATACGCAGTATTTT,CASSVAGRQDTQYF
-,TRBJ2-7,TRBD1,TRBV9,TGTGCCAGCAGTAGGTACGGGACAGGGGGCCAGAACGAGCAGTACTTC,CASSRYGTGGQNEQYF
-,TRBJ1-2,-,TRBV6-4,TGTGCCAGCAGTGACTCGGCTAGGGGCCGCATTGGCTACACCTTC,CASSDSARGRIGYTF
once,TRBJ1-1,-,TRBV5-8,TGTGCCAGCAGCTTGCGGAGAGGTAGGGAAGCTTTCTTT,CASSLRRGREAFF
-,TRBJ1-2,-,TRBV4-1,TGCGCCAGCAGCCAAGTAGGGGGGGAAAGGGGTAACTATGGCTACACCTTC,CASSQVGGERGNYGYTF
-,TRBJ2-7,-,TRBV12-2,TGTGCAAGTCGCTTAGCGGTCACGGTTGTGGAGCAGTACTTC,CASRLAVTVVEQYF
few,TRBJ2-1,TRBD2,TRBV7-3,TGTGCCAGCAGCTTAAATCCAGCGGGGGGGCCGGGTGAGCAGTTCTTC,CASSLNPAGGPGEQFF
-,TRBJ2-1,-,TRBV6-5,TGTGCCAGCAGTTATCGAGCGCCCGTCTACAATGAGCAGTTCTTC,CASSYRAPVYNEQFF
-,TRBJ1-5,TRBD1,TRBV18,TGTGCCAGCTCAGCGGACAGGGTAGGGCCCCAGCATTTT,CASSADRVGPQHF
-,TRBJ1-4,-,TRBV6-2/TRBV6-3,TGTGCCAGCAGTGACCAGGGTATTAATGAAAAACTGTTTTTT,CASSDQGINEKLFF